This T cell receptor (beta chain) came from a study of human T cells and chemical hapten exposure. Study-wide context: Weekly diphenylcyclopropenone doses were given to patients' scalps across the roughly 25-week study. The study, taken as a whole, reports: Expanded TCR sets contained significantly more large CDR3 similarity clusters than controls. Patch test scores rose with PT1 expanded TCR counts, a positive correlation.

Noted time point: patch test 1, 2 weeks after DPC sensitization. As to treatment: therapeutic diphenylcyclopropenone sensitization with weekly scalp DPC. V was shortened by 3 bases and J by 4 bases, with 19 bases between the two germline ends. In germline, CDR1 is DFQATT, CDR2 SNEGSKA (reference sequence). This CDR3 comprises 16 residues. For this clonotype: Its target is not known.

In the library, unique molecular identifiers were attached to individual cDNA molecules. TCRdb re-analysed the RACE reads in MiXCR, keeping a single row per CDR3 protein. The data hold about 100,000 distinct CDR3 sequences, with around 10% observed a single time. The input for sequencing was whole blood, taken in connection with sensitization to the hapten diphenylcyclopropenone (DPC). This sequence originates from a woman between 40 and 50 years old with alopecia areata. Some clones in this sample may be carry-over from other donors' samples. This chain connects TRBV20-1 to TRBJ1-5; a weak D match, TRBD1 (6 bases). The CDR3 loop is CSASLGGQGRNQPQHF. The CDR3, as DNA: TGCAGTGCTAGCCTTGGGGGGCAGGGAAGGAATCAGCCCCAGCATTTT.